This TCR beta chain was identified during a study of response to subunit inactivated influenza vaccine. In TCRdb, the RT-PCR reads were re-called with MiXCR into one record per CDR3 protein. The data show some 500,000 distinct CDR3 sequences, about 17% seen once. Whole-study results and caveats: The authors suggested that every seasonal influenza vaccination recruits few new T cells.

A note on this clonotype: The antigen remains undetermined.

Germline V gene lookup returns CDR1 LGHDT and CDR2 YNNKEL (reference sequence). The ends were cut back, 4 bases at V and 3 bases at J, with 9 bases in the middle. The CDR3 sequence is 13 residues long. The V call is TRBV3-1, the J call TRBJ1-1; D uncertain. The receptor was derived from a man between 45 and 75 years old who received an inactivated influenza vaccine. Sequences were derived from CD4+ T cells sorted from PBMCs, sampled 23 to 25 months after vaccination. The CDR3 loop is CASSPSVDTEAFF. The CDR3 DNA is TGTGCCAGCAGCCCCTCTGTGGACACTGAAGCTTTCTTT.